Here is one TCR beta chain with its context. The antigen is undetermined. The data stem from a study of identical twins. cDNA molecules carried unique molecular identifiers, and template switching added a universal primer site. TCRdb redid the calling of the 5' RACE reads with MiXCR, one entry per CDR3 protein. In the table there are approximately 300,000 distinct CDR3 sequences, just under 9.5% of which are singletons. CDR1 is KGHDR and CDR2 is SFDVKD in the germline V gene. The CDR3 contains 13 residues. Trimming removed 4 bases at V and 8 bases at J, with 11 bases between. Study results and caveats: Within beta out-of-frame sequences, the excess sharing observed between twins was weaker.

These data were also reused for a study on yellow fever vaccine responses in identical twins.

The receptor comes from a woman aged 18-35 years in good health. V gene TRBV24-1 combines with J gene TRBJ2-1; D ambiguous. Sequencing was carried out using CD8+ T cells sorted from blood. The CDR3: CATSDLIWDEQFF. The CDR3 DNA is TGTGCCACCAGTGACCTCATATGGGATGAGCAGTTCTTC.